This T cell receptor beta chain was identified during a study of blood T cell repertoires in COVID-19 (dated by TCRdb to about 2020). Regarding the research as a whole: Samples covering the acute and convalescent phases of COVID-19 were provided by collaborators in the United States, Italy and Spain. The samples were drawn from the first 160 participants of the ongoing ImmuneRACE study and from 1,254 subjects provided by 6 global collaborators. HLA class I and class II types, where available, came from metadata supplied by the sample provider rather than from assay-based typing. The sample metadata nearly always contained a de-identified subject ID, COVID-19 status, age in years and sex. The prospective study material was composed of cDNA or gDNA derived from T cells, B-cell-depleted T cells, or PBMCs. The repertoires were released in a freely available public database meant as a resource for research on the immune response to SARS-CoV-2. The dataset comprised deeply sampled blood TCRbeta repertoires from subjects exposed to, actively infected with, or recovered from COVID-19. Results and caveats for the whole study, not just this receptor: Clinical and demographic metadata were provided uncurated, with the amount varying by source and participant.

One collaborating source in Seattle enrolled patients during active infection and followed them longitudinally through the course of disease. Whole blood was collected in K2EDTA tubes by collaborating institutions according to the institutions' own protocols. Collaborator samples were shipped for TCRbeta analysis as frozen whole blood, isolated PBMCs, or DNA extracted from either sample type. The immunoSEQ Assay, a bias-controlled multiplex PCR, was used to amplify TCRbeta CDR3 regions from genomic DNA. In the source study's methods: Nucleated cell counts per sample were estimated from amplification of reference gene primers within the assay. Sequence reads were collapsed and filtered to measure the absolute abundance of every unique TCRbeta CDR3 rearrangement. For each sample, productive Simpson clonality was calculated by taking the square root of Simpson's diversity index across productive rearrangements. TCRdb obtained this table from immuneACCESS and retained in-frame rearrangements with V and J assigned. These tables miss some clones; where compared with another copy, unresolved V genes account for less than half of the shortfall, and the remainder is unexplained. For V, J and clone size, that table is used; D and trimming come from the DNA. The sample table shows about 390,000 clones, and about 90% are seen once. The biggest ten clones account for roughly 2% of the sample.

About this clone: No antigen is known for it. There are no base qualities to consult, and no much larger clone falls within one base.

Reading the germline V gene gives CDR1 SGHRS and CDR2 YFSETQ. From the cysteine up to the phenylalanine, the CDR3 has a length of 14 residues. The kept DNA is CDR3 alone, 42 bases in frame from the first base. The germline V end is reduced by 4 bases and the J end by 2 bases; junction bases left unmatched: 6. The rearrangement joined TRBV5-1 to TRBJ2-7, and TRBD2 aligns with 7 junction nucleotides. The sample taken for sequencing was peripheral blood. This TCR derives from a woman aged 60-70 years with COVID-19, enrolled during active disease. For the CDR3, the sequence is CASSVAGVPYEQYF. The sequenced DNA is TGCGCCAGCAGCGTGGCGGGGGTACCCTACGAGCAGTACTTC.